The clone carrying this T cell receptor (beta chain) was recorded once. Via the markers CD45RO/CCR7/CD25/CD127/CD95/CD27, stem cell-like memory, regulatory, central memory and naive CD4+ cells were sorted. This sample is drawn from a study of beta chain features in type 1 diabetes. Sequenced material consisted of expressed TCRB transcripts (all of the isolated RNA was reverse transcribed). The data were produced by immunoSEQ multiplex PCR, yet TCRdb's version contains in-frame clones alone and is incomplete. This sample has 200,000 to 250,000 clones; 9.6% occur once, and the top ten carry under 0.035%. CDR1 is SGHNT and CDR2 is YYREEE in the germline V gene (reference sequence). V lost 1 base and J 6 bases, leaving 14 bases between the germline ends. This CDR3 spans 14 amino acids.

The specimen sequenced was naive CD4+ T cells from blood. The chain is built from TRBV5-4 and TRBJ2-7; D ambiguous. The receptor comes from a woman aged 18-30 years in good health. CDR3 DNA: TGTGCCAGCAGCTTGTTAGCATCCCGAGGCGAGCAGTACTTC. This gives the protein CASSLLASRGEQYF.